This TCR beta chain came from a study of shared T cell receptors in the human thymus. Produced via immunoSEQ multiplex PCR; TCRdb's table is partial and in-frame only. The repertoire holds 450,000 to 650,000 clones, with about 80% as singletons. V lost 11 bases and J lost 5, with 10 bases in between. The CDR3 spans 11 residues. Germline CDR1 reads SNHLY; CDR2 reads FYNNEI. These records were also assigned to another study, of human thymus T cells. As that study records: The people who donated were healthy Finnish babies having corrective surgery for congenital heart defects. The thymus was resected at corrective cardiac surgery. Thymic and blood repertoires seemed to favor certain V and J genes. Related studies noted strongly shared thymic repertoires across unrelated people.

The sequenced sample was thymocytes. The sequence was collected from a boy younger than two with a congenital heart defect. The gene calls are TRBV2 and TRBJ2-1; no clear D gene. CDR3 protein: CAVSPNNEQFF. CDR3 DNA sequence: TGTGCCGTATCACCTAACAATGAGCAGTTCTTC.